One sample yielded the 17 T cell receptor beta chains listed below, sequenced in a study of T cells in Graves' hyperthyroidism and ophthalmopathy. Amplification targeted TCR beta CDR3 regions from RNA transcripts. A set of HTBI primers served as the primers for a first-round RT-PCR of the TCR CDR3. One entry per CDR3 protein, called by TCRdb with MiXCR from the multiplex PCR reads. In the table there are fewer than 600,000 distinct CDR3 sequences, 14% of which are singletons. The specimen sequenced was blood. The receptors stem from a woman in her thirties or forties with Graves' hyperthyroidism.

This clonotype was counted ten times or more. The chain has TRBV12-3 or TRBV12-4 and TRBJ1-1; possibly TRBD1 for D (5 bases). This CDR3 region has 13 residues. The V end was cut by 5 bases, the J end by 8 bases, with 15 bases between. The CDR3 nucleotides are TGTGCCAGCAGTACCGGGGGACGGCAAGAAGCTTTCTTT. It specifies CASSTGGRQEAFF.

At least ten counts were recorded for this clonotype. This chain uses TRBV28 with TRBJ2-1; 7 nucleotides line up with TRBD2. The V gene's germline CDR1 is MDHEN and CDR2 SYDVKM. This CDR3 region has 19 residues. V dropped 3 bases and J dropped 8; count of bases not matched to a gene: 22. The CDR3 sequence: CASSLGIGLERKSWDEQFF. CDR3 DNA: TGTGCCAGCAGTTTGGGGATCGGACTAGAGAGGAAGAGCTGGGATGAGCAGTTCTTC. The full variable domain, rest sourced from reference TRBV28 and TRBJ2-1, is DVKVTQSSRYLVKRTGEKVFLECVQDMDHENMFWYRQDPGLGLRLIYFSYDVKMKEKGDIPEGYSVSREKKERFSLILESASTNQTSMYLCASSLGIGLERKSWDEQFFGPGTRLTVL.

This clonotype was counted at least ten times. J is TRBJ2-3 and V is TRBV24-1; 7 nucleotides align to TRBD2. J lost 0 bases, V lost 0 bases, and 8 bases had no gene match. Per germline, CDR1 KGHDR and CDR2 SFDVKD. There are 18 residues in the CDR3. The chain's CDR3 is CATSDLGTIGASTDTQYF. The CDR3, as DNA: TGTGCCACCAGTGATTTGGGGACTATCGGCGCTAGCACAGATACGCAGTATTTT.

The J gene is TRBJ2-3, the V gene TRBV10-1; D ambiguous. This CDR3 has 11 amino acids. V was trimmed by 3 bases and J by 11 bases, leaving 9 bases between them. CDR1 is WNHNN, CDR2 SYGVQD, per germline (reference sequence). CDR3 sequence (DNA): TGCGCCAGCAGTGATGGGTCTTGGCAGTATTTT. Residues: CASSDGSWQYF.

This clonotype was picked up a small number of times. This chain links TRBV6-1 with TRBJ1-2, with D possibly TRBD1 on 5 matching bases. Trimming pared 6 bases from V and 3 bases from J, leaving 17 bases between. This CDR3 is built from 15 residues. CDR1 and CDR2 (germline): MNHNS, SASEGT. The CDR3 sequence: CASSLQWGEYYGYTF. The CDR3 region has the DNA TGTGCCAGCAGCCTACAGTGGGGGGAATACTATGGCTACACCTTC.

This clonotype was picked up many times. The genes are TRBV28 and TRBJ2-7, with D possibly matching TRBD1 (5 bases). The V end lost 2 bases, the J end lost 6 bases, and 14 bases lay between the germline ends. This CDR3 has 14 residues. Germline CDR1 MDHEN, CDR2 SYDVKM. In nucleotides, the CDR3 is TGTGCCAGCAGTTTAGGTCAGGGATACTCCGAGCAGTACTTC. It codes for CASSLGQGYSEQYF.

As for this clonotype: A single base separates this from a much larger clone, so it may be a read error. The rearrangement joins TRBV25-1 to TRBJ2-1; D uncertain. CDR1 and CDR2 from the germline V gene are MGHDK and SYGVNS. This CDR3 comprises 15 residues. CDR3 nucleotide sequence: TGTGCCGGCAGTACCACTGGCGGAGCCTACAATGAGCAGTTCTTC. This translates into CAGSTTGGAYNEQFF.

Only a few counts were recorded for this clonotype. The chain has TRBV29-1 and TRBJ2-7, with a possible D match to TRBD2 (7 bases). CDR3 length: 16 amino acids. Deletions cut 7 bases from V and 5 bases from J, with 27 bases between. Germline assignment: CDR1 SQVTM and CDR2 ANQGSEA. The CDR3 is CSAVGAEREGLHEQYF. The CDR3 DNA follows: TGCAGCGCTGTGGGGGCGGAGAGGGAGGGCCTCCACGAGCAGTACTTC.

This clonotype came up many times. The chain recombines TRBV2 with TRBJ2-3; TRBD1 matches at 7 bases. The CDR3 is 13 residues long. The V segment lost 6 bases and the J segment 5 bases; nucleotides outside the gene matches: 5. CDR1 is SNHLY and CDR2 is FYNNEI in the germline V gene. Written as DNA, the CDR3 is TGTGCCAGCAGCCCACAGGGGAGAGATACGCAGTATTTT. Its translation: CASSPQGRDTQYF.

This clonotype has a count of ten or more. The rearrangement links TRBV6-1 to TRBJ1-5; D remains ambiguous. CDR3 length: 18 amino acids. V lost 4 bases and J lost 0, with 19 bases in between. The germline CDR1 and CDR2 sequences are MNHNS and SASEGT. The CDR3 spells CASSGGSSVGYSNQPQHF. The CDR3 DNA reads as TGTGCCAGCAGTGGAGGTAGTTCGGTGGGGTATAGCAATCAGCCCCAGCATTTT.

This clonotype was counted a few times. V and J are TRBV28 and TRBJ2-4; D possibly uses TRBD1 or TRBD2 (5 bases each). CDR1 and CDR2 from the germline V gene are MDHEN and SYDVKM. Between the trimmed V and J ends, which lost 7 bases and 5 bases, there was a span of 18 bases. The CDR3 contains 15 residues. The CDR3 DNA sequence: TGTGCCAGCAAAGCCCGGGGCGCCGGCCAAAACATTCAGTACTTC. Translating it yields CASKARGAGQNIQYF.

Many counts were recorded for this clonotype. The chain combines TRBV28 with TRBJ1-1, with TRBD1 as a possible D gene (5 bases). V lost 1 base and J lost 5, with 17 bases in between. Germline loops: CDR1 MDHEN, CDR2 SYDVKM. This CDR3 spans 16 amino acids. Here the CDR3 DNA reads TGTGCCAGCAGTTTATTCTCGGGGGGAGGGAAAACTGAAGCTTTCTTT. Amino acid sequence: CASSLFSGGGKTEAFF.

This clonotype has at least ten counts. This chain connects TRBV29-1 to TRBJ2-5; D possibly corresponds to TRBD2 (5 bases). This CDR3 is 10 amino acids long. Germline-derived CDR1 and CDR2 are SQVTM and ANQGSEA. This CDR3 reads CTWTLGTQYF. For the CDR3, the DNA is TGCACCTGGACTCTCGGGACCCAGTACTTC.

In this sample, this clonotype turned up many times. V usage is TRBV5-1 and J usage is TRBJ1-4; a weak D match, TRBD1 (5 bases). This CDR3 has 16 amino acids. Germline V gives CDR1 SGHRS, CDR2 YFSETQ. V lost 4 bases and J 3 bases, leaving 16 bases between the germline ends. This CDR3 reads CASSPRTSFANEKLFF. In DNA form, the CDR3 reads TGCGCCAGCAGCCCCCGGACATCCTTCGCTAATGAAAAACTGTTTTTT.

This clonotype has only a few counts. The V gene is TRBV6-1, the J gene TRBJ2-1, with 7 bases identical to TRBD2. Germline V gene lookup returns CDR1 MNHNS and CDR2 SASEGT. This CDR3 contains 16 residues. V lost 5 bases, J lost 10 bases, and 17 bases stayed unmatched. The chain's CDR3 is CASSFPSGANSREQFF. The CDR3, as DNA: TGTGCCAGCAGTTTTCCGAGCGGGGCCAACTCGCGGGAGCAGTTCTTC.

In regard to this clonotype: A junction boundary mismatches the germline segment, possibly from a read error. The V and J genes are TRBV4-1 and TRBJ2-3; TRBD2 is a possible D gene (5 bases). In germline, CDR1 is MGHRA, CDR2 YSYEKL. This CDR3 has 15 amino acids. The CDR3, as DNA: TGCGCCAGCAGCCATCTCCAGGCTAGCACAGAAACGCAGTATTTT. Protein: CASSHLQASTETQYF.

This clonotype was observed at least ten times. The chain has TRBV27 and TRBJ2-5; 11 bases align to TRBD2. This CDR3 contains 17 residues. The V segment lost 5 bases and the J segment 5 bases; nucleotides outside the gene matches: 13. CDR1 is MNHEY and CDR2 is SMNVEV in the germline V gene (reference sequence). The CDR3 reads CASSPRGASGRSETQYF. The CDR3 DNA sequence: TGTGCCAGCAGTCCCCGCGGGGCTAGCGGGAGGAGTGAGACCCAGTACTTC.